Presented here are 16 T cell receptor beta chains from one specimen sequenced in a study of T cell repertoires in cytomegalovirus infection. These receptors are not linked to any known antigen. MiXCR was run by TCRdb on the reads, yielding one entry per CDR3 protein. The table records 550,000 to 850,000 distinct CDR3 sequences, approximately 33% of them present only once. The sample in question was cultured PBMCs, obtained from culture after CMV antigen stimulation. The receptors were gathered from a human donor in good health (CMV status not recorded). Some clones in this sample may be carry-over from other donors' samples.

V and J are TRBV20-1 and TRBJ2-5; D may be TRBD2 (6 bases). Germline values: CDR1 DFQATT, CDR2 SNEGSKA (reference sequence). The CDR3 contains 12 residues. The V gene lost 3 bases and the J gene lost 9 bases, with 14 bases spanning the gap. This CDR3 is CSASFGGSAQYF. The CDR3 region has the DNA TGCAGTGCTAGCTTCGGGGGATCGGCCCAGTACTTC.

The chain uses TRBV30 and TRBJ2-5; 8 nucleotides align to TRBD2. In germline, CDR1 is GTSNPN, CDR2 SVGIG (reference sequence). There are 16 residues in the CDR3. With V trimmed by 5 bases and J by 0 bases, 11 bases remained unmatched. CDR3 in DNA: TGTGCCTGGGGCACCTGGAGCGGGAGACACCAAGAGACCCAGTACTTC. It encodes CAWGTWSGRHQETQYF. The variable domain in full, with the rest retrieved from reference TRBV30 and TRBJ2-5, is SQTIHQWPATLVQPVGSPLSLECTVEGTSNPNLYWYRQAAGRGLQLLFYSVGIGQISSEVPQNLSASRPQDRQFILSSKKLLLSDSGFYLCAWGTWSGRHQETQYFGPGTRLLVL.

This clonotype was recorded a few times. The V gene is TRBV7-8, the J gene TRBJ2-2; D remains ambiguous. The CDR3 has 13 amino acids. Germline V lookup: CDR1 SGHVS, CDR2 FQNEAQ. Trimming took 5 bases from V and 6 from J, leaving 10 bases between them. The CDR3 loop reads CASSPAAAGELFF. In nucleotides, the CDR3 is TGTGCCAGCAGCCCCGCCGCGGCCGGGGAGCTGTTTTTT.

The chain couples TRBV7-8 to TRBJ2-7, with no clear D. The germline V and J ends were trimmed by 5 bases and 3 bases, with 17 bases remaining between them. Germline V gene lookup returns CDR1 SGHVS and CDR2 FQNEAQ. The CDR3 totals 15 residues. CDR3 DNA sequence: TGTGCCAGCAGCCCAGTAACTATTATGGGCTACGAGCAGTACTTC. Amino acid sequence: CASSPVTIMGYEQYF.

The chain joins TRBV12-3 or TRBV12-4 to TRBJ2-1, with 9 bases fitting TRBD2. CDR3 length: 15 amino acids. Trimming took 6 bases from V and 3 from J; bases not matched to a gene: 6. The CDR3 loop is CASRRASGNYNEQFF. CDR3 nucleotides: TGTGCCAGCAGGAGGGCTAGCGGGAACTACAATGAGCAGTTCTTC.

This chain links TRBV11-2 with TRBJ2-7; no clear D gene. Germline values: CDR1 SGHAT, CDR2 FQNNGV. The CDR3 is 15 amino acids. With 5 bases removed from V and 2 bases from J, the gap between germline ends came to 16 bases. CDR3 residues: CASSPRIGPAYEQYF. The CDR3 DNA sequence: TGTGCCAGCAGCCCAAGGATAGGACCGGCCTACGAGCAGTACTTC.

The V call is TRBV7-2, the J call TRBJ2-5; 10 bases fit TRBD1. Germline lookup yields CDR1 SGHTA and CDR2 FQGNSA. The CDR3 totals 15 residues. V was pared by 2 bases and J by 5 bases, with 5 bases of the junction left unmatched. Here the CDR3 DNA reads TGTGCCAGCAGCTTAATTGGGGACAGGGGTGAGACCCAGTACTTC. Its translation is CASSLIGDRGETQYF. The variable domain in full, with the rest retrieved from reference TRBV7-2 and TRBJ2-5, is GAGVSQSPSNKVTEKGKDVELRCDPISGHTALYWYRQSLGQGLEFLIYFQGNSAPDKSGLPSDRFSAERTGGSVSTLTIQRTQQEDSAVYLCASSLIGDRGETQYFGPGTRLLVL.

V gene TRBV12-3 or TRBV12-4 combines with J gene TRBJ1-5; 7 bases match TRBD1. With V trimmed by 2 bases and J by 2 bases, 6 bases remained unmatched. The CDR3 is 16 amino acids. The CDR3 reads CASSLNRGAGNQPQHF. The DNA for the CDR3 is TGTGCCAGCAGTTTAAACAGGGGTGCAGGCAATCAGCCCCAGCATTTT.

The genes are TRBV7-9 and TRBJ1-5, with 7 nucleotides matching TRBD1. With V trimmed by 4 bases and J by 7 bases, 7 bases remained unmatched. From germline, CDR1 is SEHNR and CDR2 FQNEAQ (reference sequence). The CDR3 length is 14 residues. In DNA, the CDR3 is TGTGCCAGCAGCTCCGGGGGACAGAGACAGCCCCAGCATTTT. It codes for CASSSGGQRQPQHF.

This clonotype has just a few counts. CDR3 nucleotide sequence: TGTGCCAGCAGCTCCTTACTAGCGGGGGGGAAAGAGACCCAGTACTTC. Its protein is CASSSLLAGGKETQYF. This chain links TRBV7-2 with TRBJ2-5; 13 bases match TRBD2. V was pared by 4 bases and J by 3 bases, with 5 bases of the junction left unmatched. From germline, CDR1 is SGHTA and CDR2 FQGNSA. The CDR3 contains 16 residues.

The chain combines TRBV20-1 with TRBJ2-4, with D perhaps TRBD1 (7 bases). V lost 7 bases to trimming and J lost 7 bases, with 11 bases between them. The CDR3 covers 11 residues. Germline V gives CDR1 DFQATT, CDR2 SNEGSKA (reference sequence). Here the CDR3 reads CSVRGVNIQYF. For the CDR3, the DNA is TGCAGTGTCAGGGGGGTGAACATTCAGTACTTC.

CDR3: CASSVGGSLYEQYF. Here the CDR3 DNA reads TGCGCCAGCAGTGTTGGCGGGAGTCTGTACGAGCAGTACTTC. V is TRBV10-1 and J is TRBJ2-7; 7 bases line up with TRBD2. The junction had 7 bases not matched to a gene; V was cut back by 4 bases and J by 4 bases. This CDR3 contains 14 residues. CDR1 WNHNN and CDR2 SYGVQD come from the germline V gene (reference sequence).

The chain recombines TRBV7-2 with TRBJ1-6; 7 positions match TRBD1. The V gene end was trimmed by 5 bases and the J gene end by 8 bases; junction bases not matched to a gene: 6. Germline V gene lookup returns CDR1 SGHTA and CDR2 FQGNSA. The CDR3 loop spans 14 amino acids. CDR3 coding DNA: TGTGCCAGCAGCCCGGGACAGAGTCATTCACCCCTCCACTTT. This translates into CASSPGQSHSPLHF.

The chain's CDR3 is CASSFQGEGNTGELFF. CDR3 DNA: TGTGCCAGCAGTTTTCAGGGCGAGGGGAACACCGGGGAGCTGTTTTTT. This chain joins TRBV27 and TRBJ2-2; D might be TRBD1 or TRBD2, each matching 5 bases. This CDR3 contains 16 residues. Per the germline V gene, CDR1 is MNHEY and CDR2 is SMNVEV (reference sequence). V was trimmed by 3 bases and J by 1 base, leaving 12 bases between them.

This clonotype was counted at least ten times. The rearrangement links TRBV6-1 to TRBJ2-7, with D possibly being TRBD1 or TRBD2 (5 bases each). CDR3 size: 13 residues. Germline CDR1 MNHNS, CDR2 SASEGT. Trimming shortened V by 8 bases and J by 1 base, and 12 bases separated the two germline ends. In nucleotides, the CDR3 is TGTGCCAGCGGTAGGGACGGATCCTACGAGCAGTACTTC. It codes for CASGRDGSYEQYF.

This clonotype appeared a few times. V usage is TRBV7-2 and J usage is TRBJ2-7; 8 bases line up with TRBD2. The V gene end was trimmed by 5 bases and the J gene end by 9 bases; junction bases not matched to a gene: 6. The CDR3 sequence is 12 residues long. CDR1 and CDR2 from the germline V gene are SGHTA and FQGNSA. The CDR3 DNA reads TGTGCCAGCAGCCCGGGGCTAGCGGGGCAGTACTTC. Amino acid sequence: CASSPGLAGQYF.